The TCR beta chain under discussion was sequenced for a study of cytomegalovirus exposure and HLA in healthy donors. This clone was picked up a small number of times. Germline CDR1 is SEHNR and CDR2 is FQNEAQ (reference sequence). This CDR3 comprises 15 residues. The V and J ends lost 4 bases and 5 bases, in that order; junction bases with no gene match: 9. PCR employed 60 Vbeta and 13 Jbeta primers. Profiling relied on immunoSEQ multiplex PCR, and the TCRdb table lists in-frame clones only, not all of them. The data show hundreds of thousands of clones, with about 72% seen just once and 3.5% to 4% held by the top ten.

The sequence derives from a male donor in good health and CMV-seronegative. Sequencing was carried out using PBMCs. The chain couples TRBV7-9 to TRBJ1-1; 8 nucleotides align to TRBD1. CDR3 nucleotide sequence: TGTGCCAGCAGCTCTTTCACAGGGGGAGGGACTGAAGCTTTCTTT. This translates into CASSSFTGGGTEAFF.